The 29 T cell receptor beta chains below come from one sample, sequenced in a study of CD8+ T cells in alopecia areata. Reverse transcription of extracted RNA yielded cDNA, which provided the sequencing template. The table came from immunoSEQ multiplex PCR; TCRdb's copy has only in-frame clones and leaves some out. There are 200,000 to 300,000 clones in the sample, none observed a single time. Sorting of pooled cutaneous lymph node cells used CD4, CD8alpha, NKG2D, NKG2ACE and other markers. Input material: CD4+ T cells sorted from a lymph node. The receptors come from a C3H/HeJ mouse with alopecia areata. The MHC haplotype of the strain is H2-k.

This clone came up a few times. The genes are named according to mouse. The read falls 4 residues short of the CDR3 end, and the missing part is taken from the germline J gene. This chain joins TRBV19 and TRBJ2-3, with TRBD2 as a possible D gene (6 bases). V was pared by 2 bases and J by 0 bases, with 13 bases between. The CDR3 loop spans 16 amino acids. Germline values: CDR1 FNHDT, CDR2 SITEND (reference sequence). Partial CDR3 DNA: TGTGCCAGCAGTATTAGCCTGGGGTCTAGTGCAGAA. Translated, it gives CASSISLGSSAE. The full-length CDR3 reads as CASSISLGSSAETLYF.

Details on this clone: The germline and genes are mouse ones. The CDR3 extends 3 residues past the end of the read, so its final part is completed from the germline J gene. This rearrangement joins TRBV13-1 to TRBJ1-6; D possibly corresponds to TRBD1 (6 bases). TRBJ1-6 is an ORF; its function is uncertain. The V and J ends lost 4 bases and 5 bases respectively, with 13 bases between them. This CDR3 has 15 amino acids. From germline, CDR1 is NSHNY and CDR2 SYGAGN. The CDR3 region is CASSLQGGDNSPLYF. The DNA read from the CDR3 is TGTGCCAGCAGTCTACAGGGAGGGGATAATTCGCCC.

Worth noting for this clone: Gene names are mouse gene names. The CDR3 end lies 4 residues beyond the end of the read and is filled in from the germline J gene. This chain uses TRBV13-2 with TRBJ2-1; TRBD1 matches at 7 bases. Germline lookup yields CDR1 NNHNN and CDR2 SYGAGS (reference sequence). V dropped 5 bases and J dropped 3; count of bases not matched to a gene: 2. CDR3 length: 13 amino acids. CDR3 DNA (partial): TGTGCCAGCGGGGGACAGATCTATGCT. It codes for CASGGQIYA. The full CDR3 protein reads CASGGQIYAEQFF.

This clone was observed a few times. Germline and genes here are mouse. The DNA ends 4 residues before the CDR3 does, and the rest of the CDR3 is filled in from the germline J gene. Other DNA sequences of this sample code for an identical CDR3. This rearrangement joins TRBV3 to TRBJ2-1; 10 nucleotides agree with TRBD1. The CDR3 is 14 residues long. Germline values: CDR1 SNHLY, CDR2 FYNGKV (reference sequence). J lost 5 bases, V lost 4 bases, and 2 bases had no gene match. The chain's CDR3 is CASSSGTGDAEQFF. Incomplete CDR3 DNA: TGTGCCAGCAGCTCGGGGACAGGGGATGCT. Full variable domain (missing parts from reference TRBV3 and TRBJ2-1): GPKVLQIPSHQIIDMGQMVTLNCDPVSNHLYFYWYKQILGQQMEFLVNFYNGKVMEKSKLFKDQFSVERPDGSYFTLKIQPTALEDSAVYFCASSSGTGDAEQFFGPGTRLTVL.

Of note for this clone: Gene names are the mouse ones. The sequenced fragment ends 4 residues before the CDR3 boundary, so the rest is inferred from the germline J gene. V is TRBV5 and J is TRBJ2-7, with TRBD2 matching over 9 bases. V shed 4 bases and J 2 bases; nucleotides not matched to a gene: 3. The CDR3 sequence is 14 residues long. Germline CDR1 is LGHNA and CDR2 is YNLKQL (reference sequence). CDR3 protein: CASSPRLGAYEQYF. CDR3 bases read: TGTGCCAGCAGCCCCCGACTGGGGGCCTAT.

A word on this clone: The gene symbols are mouse symbols. The read halts 4 residues ahead of the CDR3 end, with the missing end drawn from the germline J gene. This rearrangement joins TRBV1 to TRBJ2-1, with D possibly TRBD1 on 6 matching bases. The CDR3 loop spans 15 amino acids. CDR1 and CDR2 from the germline V gene are NSQYPW and LRSPGD (reference sequence). V shed 0 bases and J shed 3 bases, with 9 bases lying between them. CDR3 loop: CTCSAEAGVYAEQFF. The part of the CDR3 DNA that was read is TGCACCTGCAGTGCAGAGGCAGGGGTCTATGCT. The complete variable domain, with remaining parts taken from reference TRBV1 and TRBJ2-1, reads VTLLEQNPRWRLVPRGQAVNLRCILKNSQYPWMSWYQQDLQKQLQWLFTLRSPGDKEVKSLPGADYLATRVTDTELRLQVANMSQGRTLYCTCSAEAGVYAEQFFGPGTRLTVL.

Remarks on this clone: The genes and germline here are from mouse. The read halts 4 residues ahead of the CDR3 end, with the missing end drawn from the germline J gene. The chain links TRBV13-3 to TRBJ2-1, with TRBD2 as a possible D gene (7 bases). The CDR3 length is 14 residues. CDR1 and CDR2 from the germline V gene are NNHDY and SYVADS. CDR3 in amino acids: CASSDGGAGAEQFF. CDR3 bases read: TGTGCCAGCAGTGATGGGGGGGCGGGGGCT.

This clone has just a few counts. Gene names follow the mouse nomenclature. The CDR3 end is not reached by the read, which stops 4 residues before it; the germline J gene fills it in. V usage is TRBV5 and J usage is TRBJ2-2; 9 nucleotides line up with TRBD2. The CDR3 is 16 amino acids. Germline V gene data show CDR1 as LGHNA and CDR2 as YNLKQL (reference sequence). V shed 4 bases and J 3 bases; nucleotides not matched to a gene: 6. CDR3 residues: CASSRRLGADTGQLYF. CDR3 DNA, as far as it was read: TGTGCCAGCAGCCGCCGACTGGGGGCGGACACCGGG.

This clone has more than one count but fewer than ten. The genes are named according to mouse. The read finishes 4 residues shy of the CDR3 end, and the germline J gene is used to complete it. The chain joins TRBV13-3 to TRBJ1-2; D is perhaps TRBD1 (6 bases). Germline V CDR1 and CDR2: NNHDY, SYVADS. The CDR3 covers 13 residues. V shed 6 bases and J shed 1 base, with 10 bases lying between them. The CDR3 spells CASKEQGNSDYTF. CDR3 DNA (partial): TGTGCCAGCAAGGAACAGGGAAACTCC.

As concerns this clone: The gene symbols are mouse symbols. The read ends 4 residues before the CDR3 terminus; that terminus is restored from the germline J gene. The gene calls are TRBV14 and TRBJ2-2, with 8 bases that match TRBD1. There are 15 residues in the CDR3. With V trimmed by 3 bases and J by 3 bases, 4 bases remained unmatched. Germline V gene data show CDR1 as SGHDT and CDR2 as FRDEAV. The covered CDR3 bases are TGTGCCAGCAGTTCCGACAGGGGTGACACCGGG. The encoded protein is CASSSDRGDTG. The full CDR3 protein is CASSSDRGDTGQLYF.

As to this clone: Any gene name here is a mouse gene name. The CDR3 end falls 4 residues outside the read, so it is completed with the germline J gene. V is TRBV13-3 and J is TRBJ2-3; D may be TRBD1 (6 bases). This CDR3 is built from 13 residues. Germline assignment: CDR1 NNHDY and CDR2 SYVADS. The ends were cut back, 5 bases at V and 1 base at J, with 8 bases in the middle. CDR3 sequence reads: CASRGGGAETLYF. The CDR3 bases that were read are TGTGCCAGCAGAGGGGGAGGTGCAGAA.

Comments on this clone: The gene symbols are mouse symbols. The read finishes 3 residues shy of the CDR3 end, and the germline J gene is used to complete it. V is TRBV13-3 and J is TRBJ1-6; D is possibly TRBD1 (6 bases). TRBJ1-6 is labeled an ORF, and its function is uncertain. Germline-derived CDR1 and CDR2 are NNHDY and SYVADS. CDR3 size: 13 residues. The germline V and J ends were trimmed by 2 bases and 10 bases, with 10 bases remaining between them. This CDR3 reads CASSDLGQSPLYF. CDR3 bases read: TGTGCCAGCAGTGACCTGGGACAATCGCCC.

With regard to this clone: Gene names are the mouse ones. The read finishes 4 residues shy of the CDR3 end, and the germline J gene is used to complete it. Distinct nucleotide sequences in the sample also encode this CDR3. This chain links TRBV1 with TRBJ2-5; TRBD2 aligns across 9 bases. The germline V gene encodes CDR1 NSQYPW and CDR2 LRSPGD (reference sequence). Germline trimming cut 4 bases from V and 2 bases from J; bases unmatched to any gene: 1. This CDR3 is built from 14 residues. The CDR3: CTCSGTGVQDTQYF. The sequenced part of the CDR3 DNA is TGCACCTGCAGTGGGACTGGGGTCCAAGAC.

This clone has a handful of counts. Gene labels here are mouse ones. The read terminates 4 residues before the CDR3 end, so the remaining end is supplied by the germline J gene. The sample holds other DNA sequences that translate to the same CDR3. The chain employs TRBV13-2 and TRBJ2-3, with TRBD2 matching over 13 bases. Germline V gene lookup returns CDR1 NNHNN and CDR2 SYGAGS (reference sequence). V lost 5 bases to trimming and J lost 2 bases; unmatched junction nucleotides: 2. The CDR3 is made up of 15 amino acids. Here the CDR3 reads CASGDWGGAAETLYF. The CDR3 DNA, read in part, is TGTGCCAGCGGGGACTGGGGGGGCGCTGCAGAA.

To note about this clone: Any gene name here is a mouse gene name. The CDR3 is cut off 4 residues early in the read; its end comes from the germline J gene. The V gene is TRBV5, the J gene TRBJ2-3; D gene unclear. CDR1 is LGHNA, CDR2 YNLKQL, per germline (reference sequence). V was cut by 0 bases and J by 0 bases, with 10 bases left in between. The CDR3 length is 16 residues. The covered CDR3 bases are TGTGCCAGCAGCCAAGATACAGAACCTAGTGCAGAA. Amino acid sequence: CASSQDTEPSAE. The full-length CDR3 reads as CASSQDTEPSAETLYF.

This clone was detected many times. Mouse germline and gene names are used. The read ends 4 residues before the CDR3 terminus; that terminus is restored from the germline J gene. The chain links TRBV17 to TRBJ2-5, with 10 nucleotides matching TRBD2. CDR1 is MNHDT, CDR2 YYDKIL, per germline. This CDR3 contains 12 residues. The V segment lost 11 bases and the J segment 3 bases; nucleotides outside the gene matches: 2. The DNA read from the CDR3 is TGTGCTTCTGGGGGGGCGCAAGAC. Encoded protein: CASGGAQD. The entire CDR3 reads CASGGAQDTQYF.

The sample holds many counts of this clone. Genes and germline are mouse. The read stops 4 residues short of the end of the CDR3; the missing end is completed from the germline J gene. The gene calls are TRBV13-1 and TRBJ2-2, with 8 nucleotides matching TRBD1. The CDR3 covers 17 residues. V trimming: 1 base; J trimming: 3 bases; junction bases outside the gene matches: 8. Germline CDR1 NSHNY, CDR2 SYGAGN. The CDR3 loop is CASSDPGQGRDTGQLYF. CDR3 DNA, as far as it was read: TGTGCCAGCAGTGATCCCGGACAGGGAAGAGACACCGGG.

This clone was found a few times. Gene names and germline match the mouse. CDR3 DNA (partial): TGTGCCAGCAGCCGGGACAGGGTAAACACCGGG. It yields the protein CASSRDRVNTG. The whole CDR3 sequence reads CASSRDRVNTGQLYF. This sequence joins TRBV13-1 and TRBJ2-2; 9 bases are a match to TRBD1. From the germline J gene comes the end of the CDR3, since the read stops 4 residues before it. The CDR3 length is 15 residues. In germline, CDR1 is NSHNY, CDR2 SYGAGN. Trimming cost V 5 bases and J 1 base; bases outside gene matches: 3.

About this clone itself: Here the gene names and germline are mouse. The read terminates 4 residues before the CDR3 end, so the remaining end is supplied by the germline J gene. This chain joins TRBV5 and TRBJ2-4, with D possibly being TRBD1 (6 bases). Germline values: CDR1 LGHNA, CDR2 YNLKQL (reference sequence). The CDR3 runs to 15 residues. V lost 4 bases and J lost 3, with 14 bases in between. Partial CDR3 DNA: TGTGCCAGCAGCCCCCAGGGACAAAGACAAAAC. It specifies CASSPQGQRQN. The CDR3 in full is CASSPQGQRQNTLYF.

This clone has only a few counts. Any gene name here is a mouse gene name. The read terminates 4 residues ahead of where the CDR3 ends, so the germline J gene completes it. V and J are TRBV13-3 and TRBJ2-3; 7 bases line up with TRBD1. Germline loops: CDR1 NNHDY, CDR2 SYVADS. This CDR3 spans 15 amino acids. With V trimmed by 2 bases and J by 2 bases, 5 bases remained unmatched. CDR3 sequence reads: CASSDGRGNAETLYF. CDR3 DNA (partial): TGTGCCAGCAGTGACGGCAGGGGGAATGCAGAA.

This clone was recorded a few times. The genes are named according to mouse. The CDR3 end falls 4 residues outside the read, so it is completed with the germline J gene. V gene TRBV13-3 combines with J gene TRBJ1-1; TRBD1 agrees at 7 bases. This CDR3 region has 14 residues. Per germline, CDR1 NNHDY and CDR2 SYVADS. V was pared by 3 bases and J by 4 bases, with 6 bases of the junction left unmatched. CDR3 region: CASSADRVGTEVFF. Incomplete CDR3 DNA: TGTGCCAGCAGTGCCGACAGGGTGGGCACA.

This clone was observed a few times. Gene names denote mouse genes. Read coverage stops 4 residues before the CDR3 terminus; the germline J gene supplies the remainder. This CDR3 is also generated by other DNA sequences in the sample. The J gene is TRBJ2-2, the V gene TRBV5; 9 bases line up with TRBD2. This CDR3 spans 16 amino acids. The V and J ends lost 4 bases and 1 base, in that order; junction bases with no gene match: 4. CDR1 is LGHNA and CDR2 is YNLKQL in the germline V gene (reference sequence). The sequenced CDR3 bases are TGTGCCAGCAGCCCAAGACTGGGGGTAAACACCGGG. It translates to CASSPRLGVNTG. From start to end, the CDR3 is CASSPRLGVNTGQLYF.

Of note for this clone: Germline and genes: mouse. The CDR3 extends 4 residues past the end of the read, so its final part is completed from the germline J gene. The chain combines TRBV13-3 with TRBJ2-3, with 10 nucleotides matching TRBD1. The germline CDR1 and CDR2 sequences are NNHDY and SYVADS. V lost 0 bases, J lost 3 bases, and 1 base stayed unmatched. The CDR3 has 15 amino acids. The CDR3 is CASSDETGGAETLYF. The CDR3 bases that were read are TGTGCCAGCAGTGATGAGACAGGGGGCGCAGAA.

In regard to this clone: Gene names refer to mouse genes. The CDR3 is cut off 4 residues early in the read; its end comes from the germline J gene. This rearrangement joins TRBV19 to TRBJ1-1; D may be TRBD1 (5 bases). The CDR3 has 14 residues. Germline-derived CDR1 and CDR2 are FNHDT and SITEND (reference sequence). Between the trimmed V and J ends, which lost 0 bases and 3 bases, there was a span of 9 bases. CDR3 sequence: CASSIGGVDTEVFF. The CDR3 DNA, read in part, is TGTGCCAGCAGTATAGGAGGGGTAGACACA.

Turning to this clone: The gene names given are mouse names. Coverage ceases 4 residues before the CDR3 finishes, and the germline J gene fills in the end. V usage is TRBV13-1 and J usage is TRBJ1-1; 12 bases agree with TRBD1. The CDR3 totals 15 residues. With 3 bases clipped from V and 1 base from J, the junction kept 1 base outside the gene matches. Germline V gene sequence: CDR1 NSHNY, CDR2 SYGAGN. The sequenced part of the CDR3 DNA is TGTGCCAGCAGTGGGGACAGGGGGCGAAACACA. Its protein is CASSGDRGRNT. The full CDR3 sequence reads CASSGDRGRNTEVFF.

As concerns this clone: Mouse names are used for the genes. The CDR3 end lies 4 residues beyond the end of the read and is filled in from the germline J gene. V usage is TRBV31 and J usage is TRBJ2-1; maybe TRBD2 (5 bases). The CDR3 loop spans 14 amino acids. Trimming removed 4 bases at V and 3 bases at J, with 13 bases between. Germline-derived CDR1 and CDR2 are GKSSPN and SITVG. The CDR3 DNA, read in part, is TGTGCCTGGAATGGTCGTCTGGGCTATGCT. It specifies CAWNGRLGYA. The entire CDR3 reads CAWNGRLGYAEQFF.

A remark on this clone: Each gene name is a mouse one. The read is 4 residues too short to cover the CDR3 end, so that end is filled in from the germline J gene. This same CDR3 is encoded by further DNA sequences in the sample. The chain couples TRBV13-2 to TRBJ2-5; D is possibly TRBD2 (6 bases). Trimming removed 0 bases at V and 3 bases at J, with 8 bases between. This CDR3 has 14 amino acids. In germline, CDR1 is NNHNN, CDR2 SYGAGS (reference sequence). The covered CDR3 bases are TGTGCCAGCGGTGATGCTGGGGTTCAAGAC. The encoded protein is CASGDAGVQD. Given in full, the CDR3 is CASGDAGVQDTQYF.

The table lists this clone with a few counts. Gene names and germline match the mouse. This CDR3 is CTCSDMGSPLYF. The covered CDR3 bases are TGCACCTGCAGTGACATGGGTTCGCCC. The rearrangement joins TRBV1 to TRBJ1-6; no clear D. The CDR3 end lies 3 residues beyond the end of the read and is filled in from the germline J gene. TRBJ1-6 is known as an ORF, though its function is uncertain. Per germline, CDR1 NSQYPW and CDR2 LRSPGD (reference sequence). The CDR3 sequence is 12 residues long. V gave up 4 bases and J gave up 9 bases, with 7 bases separating them.

Comment on this clone: The gene names here belong to mouse. The read stops 4 residues short of the end of the CDR3; the missing end is completed from the germline J gene. The sample holds other DNA sequences that translate to the same CDR3. The rearrangement links TRBV13-2 to TRBJ2-1, with TRBD2 as a possible D gene (6 bases). The CDR3 length is 13 residues. Trimming removed 2 bases from V and 5 bases from J, with 8 bases in between. Germline V gene lookup returns CDR1 NNHNN and CDR2 SYGAGS (reference sequence). The sequenced part of the CDR3 DNA is TGTGCCAGCGGTGACTGGGGAGATGCT. Amino acids: CASGDWGDA. The CDR3 reads in full as CASGDWGDAEQFF.